The 9 T cell receptor beta chains reported below all come from one sample, sequenced in a study of T cells in Graves' hyperthyroidism and ophthalmopathy. Amplified regions were TCR beta CDR3 sequences from RNA transcripts. The primer set for the first-round RT-PCR of the TCR CDR3 was HTBI. TCRdb ran MiXCR on the multiplex PCR reads and lists one entry per CDR3 protein. The sample records 350,000 to 400,000 distinct CDR3 sequences, approximately 17% being singletons. Sequenced input: blood. The receptors originated from a man aged 18 to 30 with Graves' ophthalmopathy.

The sample holds a few counts of this clonotype. The chain joins TRBV5-1 to TRBJ2-7; 7 bases line up with TRBD1. CDR1 and CDR2 (germline): SGHRS, YFSETQ. The CDR3 is 12 amino acids. V was pared by 5 bases and J by 5 bases, with 4 bases of the junction left unmatched. In DNA, the CDR3 is TGCGCCAGCAGTTATGACAGGGACGAGCAGTACTTC. It encodes CASSYDRDEQYF.

As regards this clonotype: This may be a read error: a much more frequent sequence differs by one nucleotide. CDR3 region: CAISEWLDTEAFF. CDR3 DNA: TGTGCCATCAGTGAATGGTTGGACACTGAAGCTTTCTTT. The V and J genes are TRBV10-3 and TRBJ1-1; D is ambiguous. V was trimmed by 3 bases and J by 3 bases, leaving 8 bases between them. The CDR3 sequence is 13 residues long. CDR1 ENHRY and CDR2 SYGVKD come from the germline V gene.

Of note for this clonotype: With a much larger clone just one base away, this may be a read error. This chain connects TRBV6-2 or TRBV6-3 to TRBJ1-5; TRBD1 agrees at 8 bases. Germline assignment: CDR1 MNHEY and CDR2 SVGEGT. This CDR3 has 17 amino acids. J was trimmed by 3 bases and V by 10 bases; bases with no gene match: 17. Here the CDR3 DNA reads TGTGCCAACAGGCAAGGACAGGGACGAAATAACAATCAGCCCCAGCATTTT. This codes for CANRQGQGRNNNQPQHF.

With regard to this clonotype: This could be a read error, since a much larger clone is one nucleotide away. This sequence joins TRBV6-1 and TRBJ1-2, with 7 bases fitting TRBD1. V was clipped by 7 bases and J by 4 bases; unmatched bases: 12. CDR3 length equals 15 residues. The germline V gene has CDR1 MNHNS and CDR2 SASEGT. The CDR3 here is CASKPPEGAGYGYTF. CDR3 sequence (DNA): TGTGCCAGCAAACCTCCCGAGGGGGCGGGCTATGGCTACACCTTC.

This clonotype was found many times. The chain joins TRBV18 to TRBJ2-3, with D tentatively TRBD2 (5 bases). Germline-derived CDR1 and CDR2 are KGHSH and LQKENI. Trimming left V 0 bases short and J 4 bases short, with 11 bases between. The CDR3 length is 15 residues. DNA for the CDR3: TGTGCCAGCTCACCACCGGGCGGGTGGGCAGATACGCAGTATTTT. Encoded protein: CASSPPGGWADTQYF.

This clonotype was recorded at least ten times. The rearrangement joins TRBV5-1 to TRBJ1-6; perhaps TRBD1 as D (6 bases). The CDR3 loop spans 15 amino acids. The V end was cut by 5 bases, the J end by 5 bases, with 14 bases between. Germline CDR1 reads SGHRS; CDR2 reads YFSETQ. CDR3 nucleotides: TGCGCCAGCAGGGCCTGGACAGAAAATAATTCACCCCTCCACTTT. It encodes CASRAWTENNSPLHF.

This clonotype was seen at least ten times. The genes are TRBV7-9 and TRBJ1-1; no clear D gene. Trimming removed 2 bases from V and 3 bases from J, with 19 bases in between. The V gene's germline CDR1 is SEHNR and CDR2 FQNEAQ (reference sequence). CDR3 size: 17 residues. Here the CDR3 DNA reads TGTGCCAGCAGCTTATACCCTCAGGATCCGGAGGACACTGAAGCTTTCTTT. This translates into CASSLYPQDPEDTEAFF.

This clonotype was recorded many times. V usage is TRBV6-1 and J usage is TRBJ1-6, with D possibly TRBD1 on 6 matching bases. CDR3 length: 14 residues. Per the germline V gene, CDR1 is MNHNS and CDR2 is SASEGT. The V end lost 7 bases, the J end lost 11 bases, and 18 bases lay between the germline ends. CDR3 amino acids: CASNPEGGKTPLHF. For the CDR3, the DNA is TGTGCCAGCAATCCGGAGGGGGGTAAGACACCCCTCCACTTT.

This clonotype was seen at least ten times. The rearrangement links TRBV7-2 to TRBJ1-1, with D possibly TRBD1 on 5 matching bases. This CDR3 is 14 amino acids long. Germline CDR1 reads SGHTA; CDR2 reads FQGNSA. The V gene lost 3 bases and the J gene lost 0 bases, with 8 bases spanning the gap. The CDR3 nucleotides read TGTGCCAGCAGCTTTAGACAGTTGAACACTGAAGCTTTCTTT. It translates to CASSFRQLNTEAFF.